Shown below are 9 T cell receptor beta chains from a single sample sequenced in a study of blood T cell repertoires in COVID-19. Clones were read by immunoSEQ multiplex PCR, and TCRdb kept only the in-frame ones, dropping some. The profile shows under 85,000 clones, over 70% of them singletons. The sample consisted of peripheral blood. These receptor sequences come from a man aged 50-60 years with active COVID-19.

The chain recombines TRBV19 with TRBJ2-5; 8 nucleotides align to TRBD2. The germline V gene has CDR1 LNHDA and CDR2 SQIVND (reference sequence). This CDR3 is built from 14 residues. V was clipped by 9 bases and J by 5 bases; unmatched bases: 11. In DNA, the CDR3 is TGTGCCAGCCGAGGAGCGGGAGCGGCGGAGACCCAGTACTTC. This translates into CASRGAGAAETQYF.

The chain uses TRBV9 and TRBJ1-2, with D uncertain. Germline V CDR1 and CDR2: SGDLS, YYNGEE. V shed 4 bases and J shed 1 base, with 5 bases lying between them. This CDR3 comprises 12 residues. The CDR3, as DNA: TGTGCCAGCAGCTTACATAACTATGGCTACACCTTC. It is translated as CASSLHNYGYTF.

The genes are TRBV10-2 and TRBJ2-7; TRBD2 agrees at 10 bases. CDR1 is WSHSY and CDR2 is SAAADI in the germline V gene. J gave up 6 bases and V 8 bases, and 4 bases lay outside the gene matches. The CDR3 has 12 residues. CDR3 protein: CASRTSGSEQYF. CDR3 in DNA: TGCGCCAGCCGGACTAGCGGAAGCGAGCAGTACTTC.

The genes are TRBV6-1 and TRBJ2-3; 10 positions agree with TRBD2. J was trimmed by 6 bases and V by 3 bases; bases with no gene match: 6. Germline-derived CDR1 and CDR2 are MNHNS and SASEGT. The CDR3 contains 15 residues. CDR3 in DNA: TGTGCCAGCAGTGAGATAGCGGGGGGCCGGGATACGCAGTATTTT. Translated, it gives CASSEIAGGRDTQYF.

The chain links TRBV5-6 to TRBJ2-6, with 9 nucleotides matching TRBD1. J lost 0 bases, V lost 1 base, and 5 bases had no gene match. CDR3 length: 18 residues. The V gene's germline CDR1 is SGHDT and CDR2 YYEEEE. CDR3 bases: TGTGCCAGCAGCTTGTTGGACAGGGGATTCTCTGGGGCCAACGTCCTGACTTTC. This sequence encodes CASSLLDRGFSGANVLTF.

The CDR3 protein is CASGTSGARYNEQFF. The CDR3 DNA sequence: TGTGCCAGCGGGACTAGCGGGGCTCGATACAATGAGCAGTTCTTC. The chain links TRBV28 to TRBJ2-1; 13 bases match TRBD2. The CDR3 has 15 residues. J lost 4 bases, V lost 8 bases, and 5 bases had no gene match. CDR1 MDHEN and CDR2 SYDVKM come from the germline V gene.

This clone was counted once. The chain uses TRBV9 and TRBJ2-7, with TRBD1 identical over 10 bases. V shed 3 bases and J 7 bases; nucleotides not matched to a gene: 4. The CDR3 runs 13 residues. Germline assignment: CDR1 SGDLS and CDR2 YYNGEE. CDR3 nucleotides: TGTGCCAGCAGCGGACAGGGGGCTGGGGAGCAGTACTTC. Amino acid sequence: CASSGQGAGEQYF.

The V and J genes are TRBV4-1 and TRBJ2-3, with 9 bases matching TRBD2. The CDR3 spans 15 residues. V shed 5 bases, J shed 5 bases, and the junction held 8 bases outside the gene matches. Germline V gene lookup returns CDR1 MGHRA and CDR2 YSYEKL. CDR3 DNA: TGCGCCAGCAGCTCCGATAAACTAGCGGGAGATACGCAGTATTTT. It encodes CASSSDKLAGDTQYF.

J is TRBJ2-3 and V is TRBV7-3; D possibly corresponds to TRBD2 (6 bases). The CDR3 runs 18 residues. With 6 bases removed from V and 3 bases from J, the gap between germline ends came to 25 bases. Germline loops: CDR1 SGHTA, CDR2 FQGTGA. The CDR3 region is CASSRTVTRGMSTDTQYF. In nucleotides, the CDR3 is TGTGCCAGCAGTCGAACTGTAACCCGGGGGATGAGTACAGATACGCAGTATTTT.